This T cell receptor (beta chain) was found in a study of blood T cell repertoires in COVID-19. As processed by the authors: Reference gene primer amplification gave nucleated cell count estimates. Here immunoSEQ multiplex PCR was the method, and the copy in TCRdb shows in-frame clones only, minus some. V, J and clone size reflect that table, while D and trimming were determined from the DNA. The sample lists around 250,000 clones; approximately 85% were seen once. Trimming pared 2 bases from V and 2 bases from J, leaving 8 bases between. Germline loops: CDR1 MNHEY, CDR2 SMNVEV (reference sequence). The CDR3 contains 14 residues. Membership in each cohort depended on participant-reported clinical history.

This clonotype originated in a woman in her forties or fifties with acute COVID-19. The rearrangement uses TRBV27 and TRBJ2-3; TRBD1 is a possible D gene (5 bases). The specimen was PBMCs or T cells enriched from blood (not recorded which). The CDR3 DNA reads as TGTGCCAGCAGTTTAATGGACAACACAGATACGCAGTATTTT. As protein: CASSLMDNTDTQYF.